This TCR beta chain was obtained from a study of glioma-infiltrating T cells. Trimming cost V 0 bases and J 3 bases, with 3 bases left between them. Germline CDR1 and CDR2: MNHEY and SMNVEV (reference sequence). This CDR3 has 12 amino acids. This clonotype was counted many times. Using RNA template, CDR3s of TCR alpha and beta were amplified with iRepertoire arm-PCR. Each CDR3 protein is one row after TCRdb ran MiXCR on the multiplex PCR reads. The sample has about 140,000 distinct CDR3 sequences, about 39% seen once. The sample was glioma tissue, nonneoplastic brain tissue, or PBMCs (not recorded which). This clonotype was sampled from a human donor with low-grade glioma or glioblastoma, undergoing nonglioma brain surgery, or in good health (not recorded which). V is TRBV27 and J is TRBJ2-7; D is unresolved. This chain's CDR3 is CASSLSGYEQYF. The DNA of the CDR3 is TGTGCCAGCAGTTTATCAGGCTACGAGCAGTACTTC.